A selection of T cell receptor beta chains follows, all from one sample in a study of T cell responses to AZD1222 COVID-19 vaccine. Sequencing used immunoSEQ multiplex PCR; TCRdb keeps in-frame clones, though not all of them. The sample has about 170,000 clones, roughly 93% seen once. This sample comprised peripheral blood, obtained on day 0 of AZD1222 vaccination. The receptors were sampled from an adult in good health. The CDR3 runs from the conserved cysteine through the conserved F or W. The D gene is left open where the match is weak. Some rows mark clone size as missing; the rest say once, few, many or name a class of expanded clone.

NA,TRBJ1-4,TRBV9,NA,CASSPELGEKLFF,TGTGCCAGCAGCCCCGAATTAGGTGAAAAACTGTTTTTT
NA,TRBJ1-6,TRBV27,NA,CASRASSYNSPLHF,TGTGCCAGCAGGGCAAGCTCCTATAATTCACCCCTCCACTTT
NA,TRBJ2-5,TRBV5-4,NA,CASSLRTTQETQYF,TGTGCCAGCAGCTTGCGGACTACCCAAGAGACCCAGTACTTC
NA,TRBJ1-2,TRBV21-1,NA,CASSTIISTGADYGYTF,TGTGCCAGCAGCACCATTATTTCGACAGGCGCTGACTATGGCTACACCTTC
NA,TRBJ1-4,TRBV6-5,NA,CASSYSRGPNEKLFF,TGTGCCAGCAGTTACTCGCGGGGCCCTAATGAAAAACTGTTTTTT
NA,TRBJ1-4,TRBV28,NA,CASRASGRPNEKLFF,TGTGCCAGCAGGGCCTCAGGGAGACCTAATGAAAAACTGTTTTTT
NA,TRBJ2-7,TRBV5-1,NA,CASSYVQGEQYF,TGCGCCAGCAGCTATGTCCAGGGGGAGCAGTACTTC
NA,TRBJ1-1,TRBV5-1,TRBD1,CASSLPTGENTEAFF,TGCGCCAGCAGCTTACCGACAGGGGAGAACACTGAAGCTTTCTTT
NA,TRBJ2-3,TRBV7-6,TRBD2,CASSSSGALAVSDTQYF,TGTGCCAGCAGCTCCAGCGGGGCCCTGGCGGTCTCAGATACGCAGTATTTT
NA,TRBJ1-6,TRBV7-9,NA,CASSRPPDSNSPLHF,TGTGCCAGCAGCCGACCTCCGGACAGCAATTCACCCCTCCACTTT
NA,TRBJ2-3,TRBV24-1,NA,CATSDTRTFTDTQYF,TGTGCCACCAGTGATACCCGGACCTTCACAGATACGCAGTATTTT
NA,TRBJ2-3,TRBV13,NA,CASSLVSRNTQYF,TGTGCCAGCAGCTTAGTTAGCAGGAATACGCAGTATTTT
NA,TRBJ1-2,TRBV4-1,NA,CASSQEAETLNYGYTF,TGCGCCAGCAGCCAAGAGGCAGAAACGCTTAACTATGGCTACACCTTC
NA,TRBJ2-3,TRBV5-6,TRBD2,CASSPGLAGGADTQYF,TGTGCCAGCAGCCCAGGACTAGCGGGAGGGGCAGATACGCAGTATTTT
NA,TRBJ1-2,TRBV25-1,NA,CASSELGTYPGGYTF,TGTGCCAGCAGTGAATTAGGGACCTACCCGGGAGGCTACACCTTC
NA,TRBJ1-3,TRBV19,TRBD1,CASSSRTGETGGNTIYF,TGTGCCAGTAGCTCACGAACAGGGGAAACAGGAGGAAACACCATATATTTT
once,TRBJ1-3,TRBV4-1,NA,CASSQVGLPGNTIYF,TGCGCCAGCAGCCAAGTCGGGTTACCTGGAAACACCATATATTTT
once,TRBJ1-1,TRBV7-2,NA,CASSPAMGRIGNTEAFF,TGTGCCAGCAGCCCGGCAATGGGGCGTATTGGGAACACTGAAGCTTTCTTT
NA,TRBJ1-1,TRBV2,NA,CASRAGFDTEAFF,TGTGCCAGCAGGGCGGGTTTTGACACTGAAGCTTTCTTT
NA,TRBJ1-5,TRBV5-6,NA,CASSLRRMYSNQPQHF,TGTGCCAGCAGCTTGAGGAGGATGTATAGCAATCAGCCCCAGCATTTT
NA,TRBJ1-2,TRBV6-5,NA,CASSYYGGDGYTF,TGTGCCAGCAGTTACTACGGGGGGGACGGCTACACCTTC
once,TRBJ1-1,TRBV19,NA,CASSIGAGATPEAFF,TGTGCCAGTAGTATAGGAGCAGGCGCGACCCCTGAAGCTTTCTTT
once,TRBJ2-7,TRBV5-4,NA,CASSLGAGNYEQYF,TGTGCCAGCAGCTTGGGTGCGGGAAACTACGAGCAGTACTTC
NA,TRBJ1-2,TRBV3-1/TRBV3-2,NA,CASSHRQSVNYGYTF,TGTGCCAGCAGCCACCGACAGTCAGTTAACTATGGCTACACCTTC
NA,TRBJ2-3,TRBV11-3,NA,CASSSRTDTQYF,TGTGCCAGCAGCTCCCGCACAGATACGCAGTATTTT
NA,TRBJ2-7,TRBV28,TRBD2,CASSPSGSSHEQYF,TGTGCCAGCAGTCCGAGCGGGAGTTCCCACGAGCAGTACTTC
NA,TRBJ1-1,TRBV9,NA,CASSAPEGLYTEAFF,TGTGCCAGCAGCGCCCCGGAGGGACTTTACACTGAAGCTTTCTTT
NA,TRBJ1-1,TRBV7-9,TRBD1,CASRRTGGSTEAFF,TGTGCCAGCAGACGGACAGGGGGCTCCACTGAAGCTTTCTTT
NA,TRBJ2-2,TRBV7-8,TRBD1,CASSPQGLFDTGELFF,TGTGCCAGCAGCCCACAGGGGCTGTTTGACACCGGGGAGCTGTTTTTT
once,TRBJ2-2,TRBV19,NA,CASSMGMGGRWYTGELFF,TGTGCCAGTAGTATGGGGATGGGCGGTAGGTGGTATACCGGGGAGCTGTTTTTT
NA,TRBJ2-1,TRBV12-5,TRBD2,CASGLWWTSGSGGGQFF,TGTGCTAGTGGTTTGTGGTGGACTAGCGGGAGCGGAGGCGGGCAGTTCTTC
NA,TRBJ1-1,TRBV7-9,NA,CASSFPPETEAFF,TGTGCCAGCAGCTTCCCCCCTGAAACTGAAGCTTTCTTT
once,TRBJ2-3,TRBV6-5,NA,CASSYSGGNTDTQYF,TGTGCCAGCAGTTACTCGGGGGGAAACACAGATACGCAGTATTTT
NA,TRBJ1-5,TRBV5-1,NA,CASSLGAGTYQPQHF,TGCGCCAGCAGCTTGGGGGCAGGGACTTATCAGCCCCAGCATTTT
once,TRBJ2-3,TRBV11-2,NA,CASSPRQDPLADTQYF,TGTGCCAGCAGCCCCCGACAGGACCCCCTTGCAGATACGCAGTATTTT
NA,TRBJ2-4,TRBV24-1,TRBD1,CATSDTGEAKNIQYF,TGTGCCACCAGTGATACAGGGGAGGCCAAAAACATTCAGTACTTC
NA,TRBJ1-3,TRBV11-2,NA,CASSPVTRSGNTIYF,TGTGCCAGCAGCCCCGTCACCCGCTCTGGAAACACCATATATTTT
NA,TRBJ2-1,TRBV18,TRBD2,CASSPTGTSGSRSLNEQFF,TGTGCCAGCTCACCGACCGGGACTAGCGGGAGCCGGTCCTTAAATGAGCAGTTCTTC
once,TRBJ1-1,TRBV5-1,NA,CASSLEHRNTEAFF,TGCGCCAGCAGCTTGGAACACAGGAACACTGAAGCTTTCTTT
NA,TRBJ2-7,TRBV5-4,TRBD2,CASSYNRLAGEYEQYF,TGTGCCAGCAGCTACAATCGACTAGCGGGAGAATACGAGCAGTACTTC
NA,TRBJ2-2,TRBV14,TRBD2,CASSQVNGAGGRSGTGELFF,TGTGCCAGCAGCCAAGTGAACGGAGCGGGAGGGAGATCGGGCACCGGGGAGCTGTTTTTT
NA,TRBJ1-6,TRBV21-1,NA,CASSRGENSPLHF,TGTGCCAGCAGCAGAGGGGAAAATTCACCCCTCCACTTT
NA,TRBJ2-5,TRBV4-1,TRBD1,CASSQEMGTADQETQYF,TGCGCCAGCAGCCAAGAAATGGGGACAGCGGACCAAGAGACCCAGTACTTC
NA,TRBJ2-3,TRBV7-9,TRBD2,CASTPSRGGRATDTQYF,TGTGCCAGCACCCCAAGCCGGGGGGGCCGAGCAACAGATACGCAGTATTTT
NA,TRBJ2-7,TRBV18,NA,CASLPGPSYEQYF,TGTGCCAGCTTGCCGGGCCCCTCCTACGAGCAGTACTTC
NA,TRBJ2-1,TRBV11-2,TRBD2,CASSSGRLLGNEQFF,TGTGCCAGCAGCTCCGGGAGGCTACTGGGTAATGAGCAGTTCTTC
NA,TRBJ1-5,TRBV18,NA,CASSPGLGDPQHF,TGTGCCAGCTCACCAGGTCTCGGGGATCCCCAGCATTTT
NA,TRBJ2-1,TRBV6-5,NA,CASISGEMKQFF,TGTGCCAGCATTTCAGGGGAGATGAAGCAGTTCTTC
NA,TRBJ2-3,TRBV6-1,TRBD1,CASSEALRTVARGKTDTQYF,TGTGCCAGCAGTGAAGCGCTTCGGACGGTGGCCAGGGGGAAGACAGATACGCAGTATTTT
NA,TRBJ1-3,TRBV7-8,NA,CASSLEGNTIYF,TGTGCCAGCAGCTTAGAAGGAAACACCATATATTTT
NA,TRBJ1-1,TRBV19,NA,CASSSLQGVNTEAFF,TGTGCCAGTAGCTCATTACAAGGGGTGAACACTGAAGCTTTCTTT
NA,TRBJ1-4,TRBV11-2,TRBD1,CASSLGDLGQGLNEKLFF,TGTGCCAGCAGCTTGGGAGATTTAGGACAGGGCCTTAATGAAAAACTGTTTTTT
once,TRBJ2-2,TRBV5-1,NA,CASSLVSGGNTGELFF,TGCGCCAGCAGCTTGGTTAGTGGGGGGAACACCGGGGAGCTGTTTTTT